This passage covers 27 T cell receptor beta chains from one sample sequenced in a study of T-cell memory formation after mild COVID-19. TCRdb re-called the 5' RACE reads with MiXCR, one entry per CDR3 protein. In the table there are 190,000 or so distinct CDR3 sequences, about a fifth of which are singletons. The sample consisted of PBMCs or a T cell subset sorted from them (not recorded which). These receptor sequences come from an adult woman who had mild COVID-19 (a few samples of this study predate the infection). Cell type and time point are not known.

This clonotype showed up just a few times. This chain connects TRBV14 to TRBJ2-7; a weak D match, TRBD1 (5 bases). Trimming removed 3 bases at V and 2 bases at J, with 8 bases between. This CDR3 region has 13 residues. Germline CDR1 SGHDN, CDR2 FVKESK. CDR3 sequence reads: CASSQQGTYEQYF. As DNA, the CDR3 is TGTGCCAGCAGCCAGCAGGGAACCTACGAGCAGTACTTC.

V gene TRBV5-1 combines with J gene TRBJ2-3; D may be TRBD2 (5 bases). V was cut by 5 bases and J by 5 bases, with 15 bases left in between. Germline CDR1 is SGHRS and CDR2 is YFSETQ. This CDR3 has 14 residues. The CDR3 sequence: CASRGVGNGDTQYF. The CDR3 DNA reads TGCGCCAGCAGGGGAGTGGGGAACGGAGATACGCAGTATTTT.

The V and J genes are TRBV12-3 or TRBV12-4 and TRBJ2-7, with TRBD2 matching over 7 bases. J was trimmed by 4 bases and V by 4 bases; bases with no gene match: 10. The CDR3 runs 15 residues. CDR3 coding DNA: TGTGCCAGCAGTTCTTACCACGGGAGGTCGTACGAGCAGTACTTC. Translation: CASSSYHGRSYEQYF.

This clonotype has just one count. The chain uses TRBV7-9 and TRBJ1-2; D perhaps matches TRBD1 (5 bases). CDR1 is SEHNR, CDR2 FQNEAQ, per germline (reference sequence). The V gene lost 4 bases and the J gene lost 5 bases, with 26 bases spanning the gap. The CDR3 consists of 18 residues. The CDR3 DNA reads TGTGCCAGCAGCTCTAGCTTTTTGGGGACGGCGCCAGGGTATGGCTACACCTTC. Translating it yields CASSSSFLGTAPGYGYTF.

This chain links TRBV19 with TRBJ1-1, with 10 nucleotides matching TRBD1. CDR1 and CDR2 (germline): LNHDA, SQIVND (reference sequence). This CDR3 is 14 amino acids long. V lost 6 bases, J lost 5 bases, and 6 bases stayed unmatched. This CDR3 reads CASSMTGGLTEAFF. The CDR3 DNA follows: TGTGCCAGTAGCATGACAGGGGGCTTGACTGAAGCTTTCTTT.

This rearrangement joins TRBV25-1 to TRBJ1-1; 7 nucleotides match TRBD1. Germline lookup yields CDR1 MGHDK and CDR2 SYGVNS. J gave up 10 bases and V 6 bases, and 14 bases lay outside the gene matches. The CDR3 contains 14 residues. The CDR3: CASRSGAGGIGAFF. In nucleotides, the CDR3 is TGTGCCAGCAGGTCGGGGGCAGGGGGGATAGGAGCTTTCTTT.

The CDR3 DNA follows: TGTGCCAGCAGCCTTACAGGGTACCCCGCTTTCTTT. As protein: CASSLTGYPAFF. The chain has TRBV7-8 and TRBJ1-1; TRBD1 is a possible D gene (6 bases). This CDR3 region has 12 residues. V was pared by 5 bases and J by 11 bases, with 15 bases between. Germline V gene sequence: CDR1 SGHVS, CDR2 FQNEAQ.

This clonotype was recorded a few times. Here the CDR3 DNA reads TGTGCCAGCAGCGTAGCCTCCGGCCTTGGCTACGAGCAGTACTTC. This encodes CASSVASGLGYEQYF. The chain combines TRBV9 with TRBJ2-7; the D is unclear. Trimming stripped 0 bases from V and 3 bases from J, with 13 bases between. The CDR3 totals 15 residues. Per germline, CDR1 SGDLS and CDR2 YYNGEE.

In its sample, this clonotype was seen many times. V is TRBV4-3 and J is TRBJ2-7, with D perhaps matching TRBD2 (5 bases). Germline CDR1 reads LGHNA; CDR2 reads YSLEER. The CDR3 is made up of 16 amino acids. V lost 0 bases and J 6 bases, leaving 18 bases between the germline ends. CDR3 in DNA: TGCGCCAGCAGCCAAGAGCCCTACTCGGCGGGCTCCGAGCAGTACTTC. Residues: CASSQEPYSAGSEQYF.

Only a few counts were recorded for this clonotype. The chain links TRBV6-2 or TRBV6-3 to TRBJ1-1, with D possibly being TRBD1 (5 bases). V was cut by 0 bases and J by 0 bases, with 11 bases left in between. The CDR3 is 16 residues long. The V gene's germline CDR1 is MNHEY and CDR2 SVGEGT. The CDR3 region has the DNA TGTGCCAGCAGTTACTCTCCGCAGGGCATGAACACTGAAGCTTTCTTT. Protein: CASSYSPQGMNTEAFF.

The chain uses TRBV7-8 and TRBJ2-1, with D perhaps assigned TRBD1 or TRBD2 (6 bases each). Germline V gene lookup returns CDR1 SGHVS and CDR2 FQNEAQ. The V end lost 2 bases, the J end lost 9 bases, and 14 bases lay between the germline ends. The CDR3 has 14 amino acids. The CDR3 DNA follows: TGTGCCAGCAGCTTATCGGGGGCCGGAGGTGAGCAGTTCTTC. It encodes CASSLSGAGGEQFF.

This clonotype was counted between two and nine times. The rearrangement uses TRBV7-6 and TRBJ2-1; 8 bases match TRBD1. This CDR3 spans 15 amino acids. V lost 5 bases to trimming and J lost 0 bases; unmatched junction nucleotides: 3. CDR1 is SGHVS, CDR2 FNYEAQ, per germline. The chain's CDR3 is CASSRTGGSYNEQFF. The DNA of the CDR3 is TGTGCCAGCAGCCGAACAGGGGGCTCCTACAATGAGCAGTTCTTC. Full variable domain (outside the CDR3, taken from reference TRBV7-6 and TRBJ2-1): GAGVSQSPRYKVTKRGQDVALRCDPISGHVSLYWYRQALGQGPEFLTYFNYEAQQDKSGLPNDRFSAERPEGSISTLTIQRTEQRDSAMYRCASSRTGGSYNEQFFGPGTRLTVL.

The chain joins TRBV10-3 to TRBJ1-5; TRBD1 aligns across 7 bases. Germline-derived CDR1 and CDR2 are ENHRY and SYGVKD. The J segment lost 5 bases and the V segment lost 3 bases, leaving 10 bases of the junction unmatched. The CDR3 spans 16 residues. CDR3 in amino acids: CAISDFPTGSDQPQHF. CDR3 DNA sequence: TGTGCCATCAGTGACTTTCCGACAGGGTCGGATCAGCCCCAGCATTTT.

The gene calls are TRBV24-1 and TRBJ1-1; D gene ambiguous. Germline V gene sequence: CDR1 KGHDR, CDR2 SFDVKD. The CDR3 runs 13 residues. V lost 4 bases and J lost 4, with 9 bases in between. The CDR3 sequence: CATSDRATTEAFF. As DNA, the CDR3 is TGTGCCACCAGTGACCGGGCCACCACTGAAGCTTTCTTT.

This clonotype was found a few times. The chain couples TRBV7-8 to TRBJ2-7; no clear D. The germline V gene encodes CDR1 SGHVS and CDR2 FQNEAQ. This CDR3 has 12 amino acids. The V and J ends lost 3 bases and 9 bases respectively, with 12 bases between them. The DNA of the CDR3 is TGTGCCAGCAGCTTCGGCCCGGGCTTGCAGTACTTC. Its translation is CASSFGPGLQYF. Supplemented by reference TRBV7-8 and TRBJ2-7, the full variable domain reads GAGVSQSPRYKVAKRGQDVALRCDPISGHVSLFWYQQALGQGPEFLTYFQNEAQLDKSGLPSDRFFAERPEGSVSTLKIQRTQQEDSAVYLCASSFGPGLQYFGPGTRLTVT.

The J gene is TRBJ2-1, the V gene TRBV5-5, with 12 bases aligning to TRBD2. V was clipped by 2 bases and J by 4 bases; unmatched bases: 4. There are 16 residues in the CDR3. Germline CDR1 is SGHKS and CDR2 is YYEKEE (reference sequence). DNA of the CDR3: TGTGCCAGCAGCTTCTGGACTAGCGGGGATTACAATGAGCAGTTCTTC. The encoded protein is CASSFWTSGDYNEQFF.

The J gene is TRBJ2-7, the V gene TRBV7-9; D unresolved. Per germline, CDR1 SEHNR and CDR2 FQNEAQ (reference sequence). Trimming removed 1 base at V and 0 bases at J, with 13 bases between. This CDR3 has 16 amino acids. This CDR3 reads CASSLVVGRGSYEQYF. The CDR3 region has the DNA TGTGCCAGCAGCTTAGTAGTAGGCAGAGGCTCCTACGAGCAGTACTTC.

This clonotype occurred a few times. This chain uses TRBV12-3 or TRBV12-4 with TRBJ2-7, with D possibly matching TRBD1 (5 bases). Trimming took off 3 bases at V and 2 bases at J, with 20 bases between the two ends. The CDR3 length is 17 residues. The chain's CDR3 is CASSLGPGLSRTYEQYF. CDR3 in DNA: TGTGCCAGCAGTTTGGGGCCGGGTCTCTCACGGACCTACGAGCAGTACTTC.

This rearrangement joins TRBV7-2 to TRBJ2-1; TRBD2 agrees at 9 bases. Trimming removed 5 bases from V and 2 bases from J; junction bases left unmatched: 4. The germline gives CDR1 SGHTA, CDR2 FQGNSA. The CDR3 is 15 amino acids. As DNA, the CDR3 is TGTGCCAGCAGCCCTTTAGCGGGGGCCTACAATGAGCAGTTCTTC. It encodes CASSPLAGAYNEQFF.

This clonotype came up a few times. The chain is built from TRBV30 and TRBJ1-1; 8 positions match TRBD1. This CDR3 is built from 12 residues. Germline loops: CDR1 GTSNPN, CDR2 SVGIG (reference sequence). V was pared by 8 bases and J by 8 bases, with 10 bases of the junction left unmatched. DNA for the CDR3: TGTGCCAGCGACGAGGGACAGGAAGAAGCTTTCTTT. Protein: CASDEGQEEAFF.

The V call is TRBV5-1, the J call TRBJ1-3; D might be TRBD1 (6 bases). V was cut by 4 bases and J by 2 bases, with 13 bases left in between. CDR3 length: 15 amino acids. Looked up from germline, CDR1 is SGHRS and CDR2 is YFSETQ. CDR3 sequence: CASSAQGTTGNTIYF. CDR3 in DNA: TGCGCCAGCAGCGCACAGGGAACAACTGGAAACACCATATATTTT.

V usage is TRBV6-1 and J usage is TRBJ2-1; 8 bases align to TRBD1. V dropped 3 bases and J dropped 5; count of bases not matched to a gene: 6. This CDR3 region has 15 residues. Germline V CDR1 and CDR2: MNHNS, SASEGT. The CDR3 sequence: CASSDPWTGNNEQFF. CDR3 coding DNA: TGTGCCAGCAGTGACCCCTGGACAGGGAACAATGAGCAGTTCTTC.

This clonotype occurred a few times. The chain recombines TRBV6-4 with TRBJ1-2; TRBD1 matches 8 bases. Germline CDR1 is MRHNA and CDR2 is SNTAGT. Trimming at V came to 7 bases and at J to 1 base, leaving 5 bases not matched to a gene. The CDR3 runs 14 residues. The CDR3 loop is CASKPDRGNYGYTF. The CDR3 DNA reads as TGTGCCAGCAAGCCCGACAGGGGTAACTATGGCTACACCTTC.

The V gene is TRBV5-6, the J gene TRBJ2-5, with TRBD1 matching 7 bases. V was clipped by 2 bases and J by 0 bases; unmatched bases: 7. CDR3 length equals 16 residues. Germline lookup yields CDR1 SGHDT and CDR2 YYEEEE. The CDR3 sequence: CASSLARDSYQETQYF. The CDR3 region has the DNA TGTGCCAGCAGCTTAGCCCGGGACAGCTACCAAGAGACCCAGTACTTC.

This clonotype came up a few times. The chain couples TRBV6-2 or TRBV6-3 to TRBJ2-7; D uncertain. The V end was cut by 2 bases, the J end by 6 bases, with 17 bases between. Germline loops: CDR1 MNHEY, CDR2 SVGEGT. The CDR3 length is 15 residues. CDR3 protein: CASSYPADIILEQYF. The CDR3 DNA sequence: TGTGCCAGCAGTTACCCGGCAGACATCATACTCGAGCAGTACTTC.

The rearrangement joins TRBV27 to TRBJ2-1; D call uncertain. This CDR3 is 17 amino acids long. V was pared by 6 bases and J by 0 bases, with 18 bases between. The V gene's germline CDR1 is MNHEY and CDR2 SMNVEV (reference sequence). The CDR3 is CASSDPAERLSYNEQFF. CDR3 in DNA: TGTGCCAGCAGCGACCCGGCGGAGCGCCTCTCCTACAATGAGCAGTTCTTC.

Written as DNA, the CDR3 is TGTGCCAGCTCGGAGACAGGGGTCTACGAGCAGTACTTC. Protein: CASSETGVYEQYF. The gene calls are TRBV5-6 and TRBJ2-7; 8 nucleotides agree with TRBD1. Germline V CDR1 and CDR2: SGHDT, YYEEEE. CDR3 length equals 13 residues. J gave up 3 bases and V 7 bases, and 6 bases lay outside the gene matches.